These 19 T cell receptor beta chains were all obtained from the same sample, sequenced in a study of OX40 agonist ivuxolimab in advanced cancers. Method: immunoSEQ multiplex PCR; TCRdb's copy keeps in-frame clones and lacks some. Of under 50,000 clones detected, 70% to 80% appear once; the ten largest clones hold roughly an eighth. The specimen was CD4+ or CD8+ T cells sorted from blood, collected in a trial of the OX40 agonist ivuxolimab. Source of these receptors: an adult with an advanced solid tumor such as melanoma, head and neck, liver or kidney cancer.

V and J are TRBV18 and TRBJ2-5, with D possibly being TRBD2 (6 bases). CDR3 length equals 15 residues. Between the trimmed V and J ends, which lost 3 bases and 2 bases, there was a span of 13 bases. Germline-derived CDR1 and CDR2 are KGHSH and LQKENI. CDR3 in amino acids: CASSPPGRGQETQYF. CDR3 sequence (DNA): TGTGCCAGCTCACCCCCAGGACGGGGGCAAGAGACCCAGTACTTC.

The gene calls are TRBV20-1 and TRBJ2-3; D is undetermined. Trimming removed 6 bases from V and 4 bases from J, with 8 bases in between. The CDR3 is 11 residues long. Germline V gene lookup returns CDR1 DFQATT and CDR2 SNEGSKA (reference sequence). The CDR3 DNA sequence: TGCAGTGCGATCGTACCAGATACGCAGTATTTT. Translating gives CSAIVPDTQYF.

This clone was seen once. This sequence joins TRBV2 and TRBJ2-7, with D perhaps TRBD1 or TRBD2 (6 bases each). The V end lost 7 bases, the J end lost 2 bases, and 12 bases lay between the germline ends. This CDR3 region has 13 residues. Germline V gene data show CDR1 as SNHLY and CDR2 as FYNNEI. CDR3: CASKLGGTYEQYF. The CDR3 DNA reads TGTGCCAGCAAGTTAGGGGGGACCTACGAGCAGTACTTC.

This clone was detected once. CDR3 loop: CASSYSPYLEGTDTQYF. Here the CDR3 DNA reads TGTGCCAGCAGCTATAGTCCCTACTTAGAGGGCACAGATACGCAGTATTTT. The chain joins TRBV11-2 to TRBJ2-3; D not certain. Germline values: CDR1 SGHAT, CDR2 FQNNGV. Trimming cost V 4 bases and J 1 base, with 18 bases left between them. CDR3 length: 17 amino acids.

This chain links TRBV27 with TRBJ2-1; 11 positions agree with TRBD2. The V gene's germline CDR1 is MNHEY and CDR2 SMNVEV (reference sequence). After removal of 2 bases from V and 4 bases from J, the junction contained 4 bases not matched to a gene. The CDR3 is 16 residues long. The CDR3, as DNA: TGTGCCAGCAGTTTAGGTAGCGGGAGGGGTTACAATGAGCAGTTCTTC. The encoded protein is CASSLGSGRGYNEQFF.

The chain carries TRBV29-1 and TRBJ2-5; perhaps TRBD1 as D (5 bases). Germline assignment: CDR1 SQVTM and CDR2 ANQGSEA. The CDR3 covers 15 residues. The ends were cut back, 1 base at V and 0 bases at J, with 12 bases in the middle. CDR3 nucleotide sequence: TGCAGCGTTGAAGTGGGTCCAGGGAACCAAGAGACCCAGTACTTC. Its translation is CSVEVGPGNQETQYF.

This clone was observed once. V is TRBV2 and J is TRBJ2-3, with 7 bases matching TRBD2. In germline, CDR1 is SNHLY, CDR2 FYNNEI. The CDR3 is 13 amino acids. V was pared by 4 bases and J by 6 bases, with 4 bases of the junction left unmatched. This CDR3 reads CASSVEGGDTQYF. In DNA form, the CDR3 reads TGTGCCAGCAGTGTGGAGGGAGGGGATACGCAGTATTTT.

This clone was seen a few times. J is TRBJ2-3 and V is TRBV7-2; D ambiguous. V was trimmed by 5 bases and J by 8 bases, leaving 14 bases between them. The CDR3 sequence is 13 residues long. Germline V CDR1 and CDR2: SGHTA, FQGNSA. CDR3 sequence reads: CASSNGISATQYF. In DNA, the CDR3 is TGTGCCAGCAGCAATGGGATTTCAGCTACGCAGTATTTT.

The chain carries TRBV28 and TRBJ1-5; the match to TRBD1 covers 8 bases. V was pared by 3 bases and J by 3 bases, with 7 bases of the junction left unmatched. This CDR3 is 16 amino acids long. Germline CDR1 MDHEN, CDR2 SYDVKM. The CDR3 sequence: CASSLRQGTYNQPQHF. DNA for the CDR3: TGTGCCAGCAGTTTGCGACAGGGGACCTACAATCAGCCCCAGCATTTT.

The rearrangement uses TRBV27 and TRBJ2-3, with D possibly matching TRBD2 (5 bases). CDR1 and CDR2 from the germline V gene are MNHEY and SMNVEV (reference sequence). V shed 8 bases and J shed 2 bases, with 23 bases lying between them. This CDR3 comprises 17 residues. CDR3 DNA: TGTGCCAGCGTAGACACGTCCGGACTTATCTCCACAGATACGCAGTATTTT. Translating it yields CASVDTSGLISTDTQYF.

The chain couples TRBV2 to TRBJ2-7; D not resolved. Germline CDR1 is SNHLY and CDR2 is FYNNEI. The CDR3 extends over 13 amino acids. With 6 bases removed from V and 2 bases from J, the gap between germline ends came to 11 bases. The CDR3 loop reads CASRDGTAYEQYF. The CDR3, as DNA: TGTGCCAGCAGGGATGGAACAGCCTACGAGCAGTACTTC.

The count of this clone is one. The genes are TRBV5-4 and TRBJ2-1; TRBD2 is a possible D gene (5 bases). Trimming removed 6 bases at V and 9 bases at J, with 10 bases between. CDR3 length: 11 amino acids. Germline V gives CDR1 SGHNT, CDR2 YYREEE (reference sequence). This chain's CDR3 is CASNSGGEQFF. The CDR3 nucleotides are TGTGCCAGCAATTCCGGAGGTGAGCAGTTCTTC.

The V and J genes are TRBV27 and TRBJ1-1, with TRBD1 matching over 9 bases. The V and J ends lost 8 bases and 6 bases, in that order; junction bases with no gene match: 10. The germline V gene encodes CDR1 MNHEY and CDR2 SMNVEV (reference sequence). This CDR3 spans 14 amino acids. DNA for the CDR3: TGTGCCAGCGGAACACAGGGGGCGCAGGCTGAAGCTTTCTTT. The encoded protein is CASGTQGAQAEAFF.

The rearrangement joins TRBV9 to TRBJ2-7; 7 positions match TRBD1. The CDR3 has 15 residues. The V gene end was trimmed by 4 bases and the J gene end by 1 base; junction bases not matched to a gene: 8. Germline loops: CDR1 SGDLS, CDR2 YYNGEE. The CDR3 DNA reads TGTGCCAGCAGCCCTAGGGGGACAGAGTCCTACGAGCAGTACTTC. Amino acid sequence: CASSPRGTESYEQYF.

J is TRBJ1-1 and V is TRBV5-4; the D gene is possibly TRBD1 (5 bases). The CDR3 consists of 16 residues. Deletions cut 4 bases from V and 1 base from J, with 17 bases between. The germline V gene has CDR1 SGHNT and CDR2 YYREEE (reference sequence). CDR3 amino acids: CASSRPTLRGNTEAFF. As DNA, the CDR3 is TGTGCCAGCAGCCGACCGACGCTGAGGGGGAACACTGAAGCTTTCTTT. The full variable domain, its missing parts supplied by reference TRBV5-4 and TRBJ1-1, is ETGVTQSPTHLIKTRGQQVTLRCSSQSGHNTVSWYQQALGQGPQFIFQYYREEENGRGNFPPRFSGLQFPNYSSELNVNALELDDSALYLCASSRPTLRGNTEAFFGQGTRLTVV.

The rearrangement joins TRBV12-1 to TRBJ2-1; the tabulated D call, TRBD2, remains unverified against the DNA. TRBV12-1 is a pseudogene segment. This CDR3 has 16 amino acids. The CDR3 nucleotides are TGTGCCAGCAGCTTTTCGGACTTGAGCTCCTACAATGAGCAGTTCTTC. As protein: CASSFSDLSSYNEQFF.

This chain links TRBV29-1 with TRBJ2-1; TRBD2 might be the D (5 bases). The germline V and J ends were trimmed by 3 bases and 5 bases, with 11 bases remaining between them. Germline lookup yields CDR1 SQVTM and CDR2 ANQGSEA. There are 13 residues in the CDR3. DNA for the CDR3: TGCAGCGTTGATATCGGGGTGGACAATGAGCAGTTCTTC. Translated, it gives CSVDIGVDNEQFF.

This rearrangement joins TRBV7-2 to TRBJ1-2; 7 bases line up with TRBD1. Germline CDR1 SGHTA, CDR2 FQGNSA. The CDR3 contains 14 residues. Trimming took 3 bases from V and 4 from J; bases not matched to a gene: 5. CDR3 bases: TGTGCCAGCAGCTTTGGGTCAGGGGGCTATGGCTACACCTTC. Translation: CASSFGSGGYGYTF.

The chain couples TRBV19 to TRBJ2-1; D is uncertain. V shed 4 bases and J shed 6 bases, with 13 bases lying between them. CDR1 is LNHDA and CDR2 is SQIVND in the germline V gene (reference sequence). CDR3 length equals 14 residues. CDR3 sequence (DNA): TGTGCCAGTAGTACGCCCCCCCGGGCCAATGAGCAGTTCTTC. This sequence encodes CASSTPPRANEQFF.